The rows below give T cell receptor beta chains drawn from one sample of a study of HIV-infected patients and healthy controls. Via MiXCR, TCRdb re-called the 5' RACE reads, giving one row per CDR3 protein. The sample carries some 9,300 distinct CDR3 sequences, almost 6% recorded once. The sample in question was blood, obtained during antiretroviral therapy. These receptors all stem from an adult with HIV infection. The donor label of this sample is uncertain. Each CDR3 is given with its conserved first and last residue. A D gene is named only where the DNA matches it firmly. Size is stated for part of the rows, as once, few or many counts, or as a class when the clone is expanded.

D: -; size: -; V: TRBV7-9; J: TRBJ2-4; CDR3: CASSSLASEATGQYF; DNA: TGTGCCAGCAGCTCTCTAGCCTCCGAGGCCACCGGTCAGTACTTC
D: -; size: many; V: TRBV9; J: TRBJ2-7; CDR3: CASSVAQGGYEQYF; DNA: TGTGCCAGCAGCGTAGCGCAGGGTGGGTACGAGCAGTACTTC
D: TRBD1; size: few; V: TRBV15; J: TRBJ2-3; CDR3: CATSRKDRVGADTQYF; DNA: TGTGCCACCAGCAGAAAAGACAGGGTCGGGGCAGATACGCAGTATTTT
D: -; size: medium-sized; V: TRBV6-5; J: TRBJ1-5; CDR3: CASRAYSNQPQHF; DNA: TGTGCCAGCAGAGCTTATAGCAATCAGCCCCAGCATTTT
D: -; size: many; V: TRBV7-2; J: TRBJ2-2; CDR3: CASSQGFTTGELFF; DNA: TGTGCCAGCAGCCAGGGGTTTACCACCGGGGAGCTGTTTTTT
D: -; size: -; V: TRBV5-4; J: TRBJ1-2; CDR3: CASRVGGFYGYTF; DNA: TGTGCCAGCAGGGTCGGAGGTTTCTATGGCTACACCTTC
D: -; size: many; V: TRBV6-2/TRBV6-3; J: TRBJ2-1; CDR3: CASRTRTLAPAFQFF; DNA: TGTGCCAGCAGAACCCGCACCCTAGCGCCGGCCTTTCAGTTCTTC
D: TRBD1; size: medium-sized; V: TRBV11-3; J: TRBJ2-7; CDR3: CASSLYRGQGNEQYF; DNA: TGTGCCAGCAGCTTATACAGGGGACAGGGAAACGAGCAGTACTTC
D: -; size: many; V: TRBV6-5; J: TRBJ1-1; CDR3: CASSYSQGFMNTEAFF; DNA: TGTGCCAGCAGTTACTCCCAGGGCTTCATGAACACTGAAGCTTTCTTT
D: -; size: many; V: TRBV24-1; J: TRBJ2-3; CDR3: CATSDRQLLTDTQYF; DNA: TGTGCCACCAGTGATCGACAGTTACTCACAGATACGCAGTATTTT
D: -; size: many; V: TRBV7-9; J: TRBJ2-7; CDR3: CASSSPGRYEQYF; DNA: TGTGCCAGCAGCTCACCGGGGCGCTACGAGCAGTACTTC
D: -; size: many; V: TRBV12-3/TRBV12-4; J: TRBJ1-5; CDR3: CASSLGGRQPQHF; DNA: TGTGCCAGCAGTTTGGGGGGACGGCAGCCCCAGCATTTT
D: TRBD2; size: -; V: TRBV18; J: TRBJ2-1; CDR3: CASSPGGSSYNEQFF; DNA: TGTGCCAGCTCACCGGGAGGGAGCTCCTACAATGAGCAGTTCTTC
D: TRBD2; size: medium-sized; V: TRBV19; J: TRBJ2-1; CDR3: CASRSASGGNNEQFF; DNA: TGTGCCAGTAGGTCGGCTAGCGGGGGTAACAATGAGCAGTTCTTC
D: -; size: many; V: TRBV12-3/TRBV12-4; J: TRBJ2-1; CDR3: CASGQGQSNEQFF; DNA: TGTGCCTCGGGGCAGGGGCAATCCAATGAGCAGTTCTTC
D: TRBD2; size: many; V: TRBV12-3/TRBV12-4; J: TRBJ2-1; CDR3: CASSPQVAGAREQFF; DNA: TGTGCCAGCAGCCCCCAGGTAGCGGGAGCCCGAGAGCAGTTCTTC
D: -; size: many; V: TRBV29-1; J: TRBJ2-2; CDR3: CSVPKGGTNTGELFF; DNA: TGCAGCGTCCCTAAGGGGGGGACGAACACCGGGGAGCTGTTTTTT
D: -; size: -; V: TRBV30; J: TRBJ2-2; CDR3: CAWSALHGYTGELFF; DNA: TGTGCCTGGAGCGCCCTTCATGGCTACACCGGGGAGCTGTTTTTT
D: TRBD1; size: -; V: TRBV30; J: TRBJ2-7; CDR3: CAWTQGARYEQYF; DNA: TGTGCCTGGACCCAGGGGGCTCGCTACGAGCAGTACTTC
D: -; size: many; V: TRBV7-9; J: TRBJ1-1; CDR3: CASSLEPGTTFF; DNA: TGTGCCAGCAGCTTAGAGCCAGGTACGACTTTCTTT
D: TRBD2; size: many; V: TRBV7-2; J: TRBJ2-4; CDR3: CASGIEGRGENIQYF; DNA: TGTGCCAGCGGTATAGAGGGGCGGGGGGAAAACATTCAGTACTTC
D: -; size: once; V: TRBV7-9; J: TRBJ1-5; CDR3: CAPAEVWLRPQHF; DNA: TGTGCCCCCGCCGAGGTGTGGCTGAGGCCCCAGCATTTT
D: -; size: many; V: TRBV5-1; J: TRBJ2-7; CDR3: CASSSFAGSGNEQYF; DNA: TGCGCCAGCAGCTCTTTCGCCGGGAGTGGGAACGAGCAGTACTTC
D: -; size: many; V: TRBV27; J: TRBJ2-5; CDR3: CASSWDGGYGETQYF; DNA: TGTGCCAGCAGCTGGGACGGGGGTTACGGGGAGACCCAGTACTTC
D: TRBD1; size: many; V: TRBV19; J: TRBJ1-2; CDR3: CASSIRGQDRYGYTF; DNA: TGTGCCAGTAGTATAAGGGGACAGGACCGCTATGGCTACACCTTC
D: -; size: medium-sized; V: TRBV12-3/TRBV12-4; J: TRBJ2-5; CDR3: CASSRTRAVQETQYF; DNA: TGTGCCAGCAGCCGAACCCGGGCAGTCCAAGAGACCCAGTACTTC
D: -; size: many; V: TRBV18; J: TRBJ1-1; CDR3: CASSPREGVNTEAFF; DNA: TGTGCCAGCTCACCACGGGAGGGTGTGAACACTGAAGCTTTCTTT
D: -; size: -; V: TRBV7-9; J: TRBJ2-3; CDR3: CASSLGVGGRTDTQYF; DNA: TGTGCCAGCAGCTTAGGAGTTGGCGGCCGCACAGATACGCAGTATTTT
D: -; size: -; V: TRBV12-3/TRBV12-4; J: TRBJ2-3; CDR3: CASSLAGSKSTDTQYF; DNA: TGTGCCAGCAGTTTAGCAGGGTCGAAAAGTACAGATACGCAGTATTTT
D: TRBD2; size: many; V: TRBV13; J: TRBJ2-1; CDR3: CASSTVGGAYNEQFF; DNA: TGTGCCAGCAGCACAGTTGGGGGGGCCTACAATGAGCAGTTCTTC
D: -; size: many; V: TRBV5-1; J: TRBJ2-5; CDR3: CASSPADYPYQETQYF; DNA: TGCGCCAGCAGCCCCGCGGACTACCCGTACCAAGAGACCCAGTACTTC
D: -; size: -; V: TRBV21-1; J: TRBJ1-2; CDR3: CASSKAHGYTF; DNA: TGTGCCAGCAGCAAAGCCCATGGCTACACCTTC
D: TRBD1; size: many; V: TRBV6-6; J: TRBJ1-5; CDR3: CASSFDRGGQPQHF; DNA: TGTGCCAGCAGCTTCGACAGGGGAGGCCAGCCCCAGCATTTT
D: -; size: many; V: TRBV5-6; J: TRBJ2-1; CDR3: CASSLWGSGLGYEQFF; DNA: TGTGCCAGCAGCTTGTGGGGCTCCGGGTTGGGCTATGAGCAGTTCTTC
D: TRBD2; size: medium-sized; V: TRBV6-6; J: TRBJ2-3; CDR3: CASIPSGGSTDTQYF; DNA: TGTGCCAGCATTCCTAGCGGGGGGTCCACAGATACGCAGTATTTT
D: -; size: medium-sized; V: TRBV21-1; J: TRBJ2-3; CDR3: CASSKTRRGVCTDTQYF; DNA: TGTGCCAGCAGCAAAACTCGCCGGGGGGTTTGCACAGATACGCAGTATTTT
D: TRBD1; size: medium-sized; V: TRBV2; J: TRBJ2-7; CDR3: CASSVRTGVSYEQYF; DNA: TGTGCCAGCAGTGTAAGGACAGGGGTTAGTTACGAGCAGTACTTC
D: -; size: many; V: TRBV9; J: TRBJ1-1; CDR3: CASTTLEGANTEAFF; DNA: TGTGCCAGCACCACCCTGGAGGGCGCGAACACTGAAGCTTTCTTT
D: -; size: large; V: TRBV12-3/TRBV12-4; J: TRBJ2-6; CDR3: CASSFPGAGANVLTF; DNA: TGTGCCAGCAGTTTTCCGGGGGCTGGGGCCAACGTCCTGACTTTC
D: -; size: many; V: TRBV10-3; J: TRBJ1-2; CDR3: CAISDGGTYYGYTF; DNA: TGTGCCATCAGTGATGGCGGGACTTACTATGGCTACACCTTC
D: -; size: many; V: TRBV6-5; J: TRBJ1-1; CDR3: CASSRRTETNTEAFF; DNA: TGTGCCAGCAGTCGCAGGACAGAGACGAACACTGAAGCTTTCTTT
D: -; size: -; V: TRBV19; J: TRBJ1-5; CDR3: CASSIVGPQPQHF; DNA: TGTGCCAGTAGTATAGTGGGTCCTCAGCCCCAGCATTTT
D: -; size: many; V: TRBV7-6; J: TRBJ1-3; CDR3: CASSPGSGFTGNTIYF; DNA: TGTGCCAGCAGCCCAGGCTCGGGGTTCACTGGAAACACCATATATTTT